This T cell receptor (beta chain) was identified during a study of blood T cell repertoires in COVID-19 (dated by TCRdb to the early 2020s). Study-level background: Collaborator samples came from the United States, Italy and Spain and covered acute and convalescent phases of COVID-19. Deeply sampled blood TCRbeta repertoires from subjects exposed to, actively infected with, or recovered from COVID-19 were included in the dataset. A de-identified subject ID, COVID-19 status, age in years and sex were almost always included in the sample metadata. Where available, HLA class I and class II types were taken from metadata supplied by the sample provider and were not determined by assay-based typing. The samples were drawn from the first 160 participants of the ongoing ImmuneRACE study and from 950 to 1,500 subjects provided by 6 global collaborators. A freely available public database, intended as a resource for researchers studying the immune response to SARS-CoV-2, is where the repertoires were released. The material from the prospective study consisted of cDNA or gDNA derived from T cells, B-cell-depleted T cells, or PBMCs. Summary of the overall study and its limitations: The amount of clinical and demographic metadata varied by source and participant and was provided uncurated.

Relative to germline, V is 3 bases shorter and J is 9 bases shorter, with 10 bases between their ends. Via the germline V gene (reference sequence), CDR1 is SGHKS and CDR2 YYEKEE. The CDR3 covers 12 residues, taking in both the cysteine and the phenylalanine. Only the CDR3 part of the read is kept: 36 bases, read in frame from the first base. TCRbeta CDR3 regions were amplified from genomic DNA by means of the immunoSEQ Assay, a bias-controlled multiplex PCR. Turning to the authors' computational methods: Within the assay, amplification of reference gene primers was used to estimate how many nucleated cells each sample contained. Sequence reads were collapsed and filtered to measure the absolute abundance of every unique TCRbeta CDR3 rearrangement. Productive Simpson clonality was computed per sample as the square root of Simpson's diversity index over productive rearrangements. Drawn from immuneACCESS, this table holds only the in-frame rearrangements with V and J called that TCRdb kept. Clones are partly lost; checked studies trace under half to an unresolved V gene and leave the rest unexplained. V and J calls and clone size follow that table, whereas D and trimming were derived from the DNA. Counted in this sample were about 310,000 clones; 75% to 90% of them appeared once. The ten largest make up approximately 9.8% of the sample.

Worth noting for this clone: Its antigen remains unidentified. No base-level quality is on record; no much larger clone is a single base apart.

Enrolling through a virtual design, the prospective study's participants ranged in age from roughly 18 to 95 years and lived across roughly 24 United States geographic areas. To assign participants to cohorts, the prospective study relied on clinical history that participants themselves reported in a screening survey and a study questionnaire. Recovered participants in ImmuneRACE Cohort 3 were defined by two consecutive negative NP/OP PCR tests, clearance by a healthcare professional, or resolution of symptoms. Each participant in the prospective study had whole blood, serum and a nasopharyngeal or oropharyngeal swab collected by mobile phlebotomists. Additional blood draws and questionnaires over an approximately two-month period could optionally be provided by prospective study participants. Before DNA extraction, blood samples from the prospective study were shipped at room temperature or frozen.

Specimen: PBMCs or T cells enriched from blood (not recorded which). The origin of this receptor is a middle-aged woman who had recovered from COVID-19. The sequence is built from TRBV5-5 and TRBJ2-1; confidence is insufficient to name the D gene. The nucleotides read TGTGCCAGCAGCTCTACGGTGAGTGAGCAGTTCTTC. This sequence encodes CASSSTVSEQFF.